The 32 T cell receptor beta chains given below trace back to one sample, sequenced in a study of neurological immune-mediated disorders. Time point reported: longitudinal time-point 1 (baseline). TCRdb reanalysed the 5' RACE reads using MiXCR and keeps one entry per CDR3 protein. This table holds some 54,000 distinct CDR3 sequences, around 10% found once. Material: PBMCs. The source is a male donor with HTLV-1-associated myelopathy (HAM/TSP).

Many counts were recorded for this clonotype. V usage is TRBV5-1 and J usage is TRBJ2-3; 9 bases match TRBD2. Trimming cost V 0 bases and J 6 bases; bases outside gene matches: 2. Germline CDR1 reads SGHRS; CDR2 reads YFSETQ. The CDR3 extends over 14 amino acids. The CDR3 nucleotides are TGCGCCAGCAGCTTGGCCCTAGCGGGGGATACGCAGTATTTT. Protein: CASSLALAGDTQYF. The variable domain in full, completed from reference TRBV5-1 and TRBJ2-3, reads KAGVTQTPRYLIKTRGQQVTLSCSPISGHRSVSWYQQTPGQGLQFLFEYFSETQRNKGNFPGRFSGRQFSNSRSEMNVSTLELGDSALYLCASSLALAGDTQYFGPGTRLTVL.

This clonotype came up a few times. The DNA for the CDR3 is TGTGCCAGCAGCCCCCGAGTGAACACTGAAGCTTTCTTT. Its protein is CASSPRVNTEAFF. The chain carries TRBV9 and TRBJ1-1; no firm D call. The V gene lost 4 bases and the J gene lost 0 bases, with 7 bases spanning the gap. Germline CDR1 is SGDLS and CDR2 is YYNGEE. The CDR3 length is 13 residues.

This clonotype was detected many times. The rearrangement links TRBV5-1 to TRBJ1-4; D not resolved. The germline V and J ends were trimmed by 0 bases and 0 bases, with 12 bases remaining between them. The CDR3 has 17 residues. Germline CDR1 reads SGHRS; CDR2 reads YFSETQ. CDR3 bases: TGCGCCAGCAGCTTGGATCCACGACGTGCAACTAATGAAAAACTGTTTTTT. As protein: CASSLDPRRATNEKLFF.

Notes on this clonotype: Relative to the germline gene, one junction end is altered; a read error may explain this. This chain connects TRBV7-8 to TRBJ1-4; D is ambiguous. This CDR3 comprises 18 residues. The V gene's germline CDR1 is SGHVS and CDR2 FQNEAQ. The CDR3 loop is CTSSLTPTSWATNEKLFF. For the CDR3, the DNA is TGTACCAGCAGCTTAACGCCTACTTCATGGGCAACTAATGAAAAACTGTTTTTT.

For this clonotype: One junction end disagrees with the germline gene, perhaps due to a read error. V usage is TRBV11-2 and J usage is TRBJ2-7; the D is unclear. CDR1 is SGHAT, CDR2 FQNNGV, per germline. The CDR3 runs 14 residues. This chain's CDR3 is CAISLMATIYEQYF. The DNA of the CDR3 is TGTGCCATCAGCTTAATGGCGACAATCTACGAGCAGTACTTC.

This clonotype showed up many times. This chain joins TRBV12-3 or TRBV12-4 and TRBJ1-1; D call uncertain. V was shortened by 3 bases and J by 3 bases, with 8 bases between the two germline ends. The CDR3 is 13 residues long. Written as DNA, the CDR3 is TGTGCCAGCAGTTTTAAGATAGACACTGAAGCTTTCTTT. Protein: CASSFKIDTEAFF.

This clonotype is deemed medium-sized (0.01 to 0.1%). V and J are TRBV4-3 and TRBJ2-2; tentative D call: TRBD1 (6 bases). Germline lookup yields CDR1 LGHNA and CDR2 YSLEER. Deletions cut 1 base from V and 3 bases from J, with 15 bases between. The CDR3 runs to 17 residues. The CDR3 loop is CASSQGTPGHYTGELFF. CDR3 nucleotides: TGCGCCAGCAGCCAAGGGACTCCGGGACACTACACCGGGGAGCTGTTTTTT.

This clonotype came up many times. The chain is built from TRBV28 and TRBJ2-3, with D possibly being TRBD1 (6 bases). V was cut by 4 bases and J by 1 base, with 12 bases left in between. Germline loops: CDR1 MDHEN, CDR2 SYDVKM. The CDR3 has 15 amino acids. CDR3 sequence reads: CASSSTGHRTDTQYF. In DNA, the CDR3 is TGTGCCAGCAGTTCGACAGGTCACCGCACAGATACGCAGTATTTT.

The rearrangement uses TRBV5-5 and TRBJ2-3; D possibly corresponds to TRBD2 (5 bases). Trimming left V 4 bases short and J 10 bases short, with 25 bases between. Germline V gene data show CDR1 as SGHKS and CDR2 as YYEKEE (reference sequence). CDR3 length equals 16 residues. DNA of the CDR3: TGTGCCAGCAGCCTGGCGGGTAACACGGACTGGACGGCGCAGTATTTT. Amino acid sequence: CASSLAGNTDWTAQYF.

There are a few counts of this clonotype. J is TRBJ1-2 and V is TRBV10-3, with 8 bases fitting TRBD1. V gave up 3 bases and J gave up 6 bases; unmatched junction bases: 3. Germline V gene lookup returns CDR1 ENHRY and CDR2 SYGVKD. The CDR3 is 13 amino acids. The CDR3 coding sequence is TGTGCCATCAGTGACAGGGGGCTTGATGGCTACACCTTC. Its protein product is CAISDRGLDGYTF.

The sample holds a few counts of this clonotype. The chain recombines TRBV12-3 or TRBV12-4 with TRBJ2-6; 8 bases align to TRBD2. After removal of 5 bases from V and 3 bases from J, the junction contained 12 bases not matched to a gene. The CDR3 contains 18 residues. CDR3 amino acids: CASSGGGGRRIGANVLTF. For the CDR3, the DNA is TGTGCCAGCAGTGGTGGCGGGGGGCGGAGAATTGGGGCCAACGTCCTGACTTTC.

In this sample, this clonotype turned up many times. One end of the junction does not line up with germline, which may come from a read error. V and J are TRBV7-9 and TRBJ1-5; D not certain. Germline lookup yields CDR1 SEHNR and CDR2 FQNEAQ (reference sequence). The CDR3 loop spans 14 amino acids. In nucleotides, the CDR3 is TGTGCCAGCAGCTTAGGCAGGAGCAAGCAGCCCCAGCATTTT. It yields the protein CASSLGRSKQPQHF.

This clonotype was observed at least ten times. The chain links TRBV4-3 to TRBJ2-1; 12 bases match TRBD2. This CDR3 region has 17 residues. Looked up from germline, CDR1 is LGHNA and CDR2 is YSLEER. The ends lost 4 bases at V and 5 bases at J; junction bases unmatched: 9. The CDR3 DNA sequence: TGCGCCAGCAGCCCCCGGACTAGCGGGGTGGGCGACAATGAGCAGTTCTTC. Translated, it gives CASSPRTSGVGDNEQFF.

Comments on this clonotype: This may arise from a read error, as a much more abundant clone is one base away. The V and J genes are TRBV6-2 or TRBV6-3 and TRBJ1-5; 7 nucleotides line up with TRBD1. Germline-derived CDR1 and CDR2 are MNHEY and SVGEGT. The length of the CDR3 is 15 residues. After removal of 5 bases from V and 9 bases from J, the junction contained 13 bases not matched to a gene. CDR3 sequence reads: CASSPNRGPRRPQHF. The CDR3 region has the DNA TGTGCCAGCAGTCCGAACAGGGGCCCTCGGAGGCCCCAGCATTTT.

The table lists this clonotype with many counts. This rearrangement joins TRBV7-9 to TRBJ2-3, with D hard to call. Trimming took 1 base from V and 6 from J, leaving 5 bases between them. The CDR3 loop spans 12 amino acids. CDR1 SEHNR and CDR2 FQNEAQ come from the germline V gene (reference sequence). This CDR3 reads CASSLDKDTQYF. The CDR3 DNA reads TGTGCCAGCAGCTTAGATAAGGATACGCAGTATTTT.

This clonotype was recorded at least ten times. The chain is built from TRBV20-1 and TRBJ1-1; D is uncertain. This CDR3 comprises 13 residues. Germline V CDR1 and CDR2: DFQATT, SNEGSKA (reference sequence). The V end was cut by 0 bases, the J end by 7 bases, with 12 bases between. As DNA, the CDR3 is TGCAGTGCTAGAGACGAGGTGGACGGTGAAGCTTTCTTT. Protein sequence: CSARDEVDGEAFF.

This clonotype has a count of ten or more. This chain links TRBV6-2 or TRBV6-3 with TRBJ2-3; the D gene is possibly TRBD2 (5 bases). Germline assignment: CDR1 MNHEY and CDR2 SVGEGT. V gave up 7 bases and J gave up 6 bases, with 20 bases separating them. The CDR3 contains 15 residues. The CDR3 here is CASNMDWTSVDTQYF. In DNA form, the CDR3 reads TGTGCCAGCAATATGGACTGGACGTCAGTGGATACGCAGTATTTT.

This clonotype was picked up many times. The chain couples TRBV19 to TRBJ1-2, with 9 bases matching TRBD1. There are 14 residues in the CDR3. V was clipped by 3 bases and J by 6 bases; unmatched bases: 5. Germline V gene lookup returns CDR1 LNHDA and CDR2 SQIVND (reference sequence). This chain's CDR3 is CASSIRDRGNGYTF. In DNA form, the CDR3 reads TGTGCCAGTAGTATTCGCGACAGGGGGAATGGCTACACCTTC.

This clonotype was seen repeatedly, ten times or more. The chain joins TRBV5-6 to TRBJ2-7; D is ambiguous. Germline values: CDR1 SGHDT, CDR2 YYEEEE. This CDR3 contains 15 residues. V lost 4 bases to trimming and J lost 3 bases, with 17 bases between them. This chain's CDR3 is CASSPLERGHYEQYF. The CDR3 region has the DNA TGTGCCAGCAGCCCACTTGAGAGAGGCCACTACGAGCAGTACTTC. The full variable domain, with the rest looked up from reference TRBV5-6 and TRBJ2-7, is DAGVTQSPTHLIKTRGQQVTLRCSPKSGHDTVSWYQQALGQGPQFIFQYYEEEERQRGNFPDRFSGHQFPNYSSELNVNALLLGDSALYLCASSPLERGHYEQYFGPGTRLTVT.

This clonotype was seen at least ten times. The genes are TRBV5-1 and TRBJ2-3, with 7 nucleotides matching TRBD1. The CDR3 is 13 residues long. From germline, CDR1 is SGHRS and CDR2 YFSETQ. With 3 bases clipped from V and 8 bases from J, the junction kept 6 bases outside the gene matches. The DNA of the CDR3 is TGCGCCAGCAGCTCGAGGGGGCGTGGTACGCAGTATTTT. Translating gives CASSSRGRGTQYF.

This clonotype occurred many times. This chain links TRBV28 with TRBJ1-2; no firm D call. The germline V and J ends were trimmed by 6 bases and 0 bases, with 8 bases remaining between them. Germline V gene sequence: CDR1 MDHEN, CDR2 SYDVKM. The CDR3 consists of 13 residues. The CDR3 here is CASSQRANYGYTF. For the CDR3, the DNA is TGTGCCAGCAGCCAGCGAGCTAACTATGGCTACACCTTC.

This clonotype occurred many times. This chain uses TRBV5-1 with TRBJ2-5, with TRBD2 matching over 14 bases. The CDR3 is 17 amino acids. The germline V gene has CDR1 SGHRS and CDR2 YFSETQ. The V gene end was trimmed by 4 bases and the J gene end by 1 base; junction bases not matched to a gene: 6. The CDR3 spells CASSPGGLAGGQETQYF. CDR3 nucleotide sequence: TGCGCCAGCAGCCCGGGAGGACTAGCGGGGGGCCAAGAGACCCAGTACTTC.

This clonotype came up many times. The rearrangement joins TRBV2 to TRBJ1-5, with a possible D match to TRBD1 (5 bases). CDR1 SNHLY and CDR2 FYNNEI come from the germline V gene. CDR3 length equals 12 residues. V was clipped by 7 bases and J by 6 bases, with 10 bases between them. The CDR3 spells CASTRDGQPQHF. DNA for the CDR3: TGTGCCAGCACCAGGGATGGTCAGCCCCAGCATTTT.

The table lists this clonotype with many counts. V usage is TRBV12-3 or TRBV12-4 and J usage is TRBJ1-3; no firm D call. The CDR3 has 13 residues. The ends were cut back, 0 bases at V and 11 bases at J, with 11 bases in the middle. CDR3 nucleotides: TGTGCCAGCAGTTTAGCGCTGGGAGCCGCCATATATTTT. This codes for CASSLALGAAIYF.

This clonotype has a count of ten or more. The CDR3 sequence is CAWSVWGGWNTEAFF. The CDR3 nucleotides are TGTGCCTGGAGTGTTTGGGGGGGATGGAACACTGAAGCTTTCTTT. The chain uses TRBV30 and TRBJ1-1, with a weak D call TRBD1 (5 bases). The V end lost 0 bases, the J end lost 1 base, and 12 bases lay between the germline ends. There are 15 residues in the CDR3. Germline V gene data show CDR1 as GTSNPN and CDR2 as SVGIG (reference sequence).

This clonotype was seen repeatedly, ten times or more. V gene TRBV14 combines with J gene TRBJ1-2; TRBD1 matches 7 bases. Germline V gene sequence: CDR1 SGHDN, CDR2 FVKESK. This CDR3 is built from 15 residues. V lost 5 bases to trimming and J lost 2 bases; unmatched junction nucleotides: 8. CDR3 nucleotide sequence: TGTGCCAGCAGCAAACTGACAGGGCTAAACTATGGCTACACCTTC. It is translated as CASSKLTGLNYGYTF. The full variable domain, completed using reference TRBV14 and TRBJ1-2, is EAGVTQFPSHSVIEKGQTVTLRCDPISGHDNLYWYRRVMGKEIKFLLHFVKESKQDESGMPNNRFLAERTGGTYSTLKVQPAELEDSGVYFCASSKLTGLNYGYTFGSGTRLTVV.

The sample holds many counts of this clonotype. The gene calls are TRBV7-9 and TRBJ2-3; 7 bases are a match to TRBD2. V shed 4 bases, J shed 14 bases, and the junction held 6 bases outside the gene matches. Germline values: CDR1 SEHNR, CDR2 FQNEAQ (reference sequence). CDR3 length: 11 amino acids. The CDR3 reads CASSWDYWGYF. The DNA for the CDR3 is TGTGCCAGCAGCTGGGACTATTGGGGGTATTTT. Variable domain in full (rest from reference TRBV7-9 and TRBJ2-3): DTGVSQNPRHKITKRGQNVTFRCDPISEHNRLYWYRQTLGQGPEFLTYFQNEAQLEKSRLLSDRFSAERPKGSFSTLEIQRTEQGDSAMYLCASSWDYWGYFGPGTRLTVL.

The rearrangement links TRBV3-1 to TRBJ1-1; D is undetermined. The germline gives CDR1 LGHDT, CDR2 YNNKEL (reference sequence). This CDR3 contains 18 residues. The V gene lost 2 bases and the J gene lost 4 bases, with 23 bases spanning the gap. CDR3 amino acids: CASSQYPTARDGCTEAFF. CDR3 bases: TGTGCCAGCAGCCAATATCCCACGGCGAGGGATGGTTGCACTGAAGCTTTCTTT.

V gene TRBV18 combines with J gene TRBJ2-6; D remains unclear. Per germline, CDR1 KGHSH and CDR2 LQKENI. This CDR3 contains 15 residues. The germline V and J ends were trimmed by 3 bases and 1 base, with 7 bases remaining between them. CDR3: CASSPQASGANVLTF. CDR3 coding DNA: TGTGCCAGCTCACCTCAGGCGTCTGGGGCCAACGTCCTGACTTTC.

This clonotype was counted only a few times. The rearrangement joins TRBV5-1 to TRBJ2-1; 12 bases match TRBD2. Germline CDR1 reads SGHRS; CDR2 reads YFSETQ. Trimming at V came to 5 bases and at J to 7 bases, leaving 7 bases not matched to a gene. The CDR3 is 15 amino acids. CDR3 region: CASSPQLAGGNEQFF. The CDR3 coding sequence is TGCGCCAGCAGTCCTCAACTAGCGGGGGGTAATGAGCAGTTCTTC. The entire variable domain, with the rest obtained from reference TRBV5-1 and TRBJ2-1, is as follows: KAGVTQTPRYLIKTRGQQVTLSCSPISGHRSVSWYQQTPGQGLQFLFEYFSETQRNKGNFPGRFSGRQFSNSRSEMNVSTLELGDSALYLCASSPQLAGGNEQFFGPGTRLTVL.

This clonotype has ten or more counts. The chain employs TRBV29-1 and TRBJ1-2; tentatively, D is TRBD1 (5 bases). The CDR3 has 12 residues. Germline CDR1 SQVTM, CDR2 ANQGSEA. V lost 7 bases and J 4 bases, leaving 13 bases between the germline ends. The CDR3 is CSGGGVTYGYTF. CDR3 bases: TGCAGCGGCGGGGGGGTGACCTATGGCTACACCTTC.

At least ten counts were recorded for this clonotype. The rearrangement joins TRBV20-1 to TRBJ2-7; no firm D call. Germline assignment: CDR1 DFQATT and CDR2 SNEGSKA (reference sequence). CDR3 size: 13 residues. V was clipped by 0 bases and J by 5 bases, with 11 bases between them. Here the CDR3 reads CSARDPRVDEQYF. The DNA of the CDR3 is TGCAGTGCTAGAGACCCTCGGGTGGACGAGCAGTACTTC.